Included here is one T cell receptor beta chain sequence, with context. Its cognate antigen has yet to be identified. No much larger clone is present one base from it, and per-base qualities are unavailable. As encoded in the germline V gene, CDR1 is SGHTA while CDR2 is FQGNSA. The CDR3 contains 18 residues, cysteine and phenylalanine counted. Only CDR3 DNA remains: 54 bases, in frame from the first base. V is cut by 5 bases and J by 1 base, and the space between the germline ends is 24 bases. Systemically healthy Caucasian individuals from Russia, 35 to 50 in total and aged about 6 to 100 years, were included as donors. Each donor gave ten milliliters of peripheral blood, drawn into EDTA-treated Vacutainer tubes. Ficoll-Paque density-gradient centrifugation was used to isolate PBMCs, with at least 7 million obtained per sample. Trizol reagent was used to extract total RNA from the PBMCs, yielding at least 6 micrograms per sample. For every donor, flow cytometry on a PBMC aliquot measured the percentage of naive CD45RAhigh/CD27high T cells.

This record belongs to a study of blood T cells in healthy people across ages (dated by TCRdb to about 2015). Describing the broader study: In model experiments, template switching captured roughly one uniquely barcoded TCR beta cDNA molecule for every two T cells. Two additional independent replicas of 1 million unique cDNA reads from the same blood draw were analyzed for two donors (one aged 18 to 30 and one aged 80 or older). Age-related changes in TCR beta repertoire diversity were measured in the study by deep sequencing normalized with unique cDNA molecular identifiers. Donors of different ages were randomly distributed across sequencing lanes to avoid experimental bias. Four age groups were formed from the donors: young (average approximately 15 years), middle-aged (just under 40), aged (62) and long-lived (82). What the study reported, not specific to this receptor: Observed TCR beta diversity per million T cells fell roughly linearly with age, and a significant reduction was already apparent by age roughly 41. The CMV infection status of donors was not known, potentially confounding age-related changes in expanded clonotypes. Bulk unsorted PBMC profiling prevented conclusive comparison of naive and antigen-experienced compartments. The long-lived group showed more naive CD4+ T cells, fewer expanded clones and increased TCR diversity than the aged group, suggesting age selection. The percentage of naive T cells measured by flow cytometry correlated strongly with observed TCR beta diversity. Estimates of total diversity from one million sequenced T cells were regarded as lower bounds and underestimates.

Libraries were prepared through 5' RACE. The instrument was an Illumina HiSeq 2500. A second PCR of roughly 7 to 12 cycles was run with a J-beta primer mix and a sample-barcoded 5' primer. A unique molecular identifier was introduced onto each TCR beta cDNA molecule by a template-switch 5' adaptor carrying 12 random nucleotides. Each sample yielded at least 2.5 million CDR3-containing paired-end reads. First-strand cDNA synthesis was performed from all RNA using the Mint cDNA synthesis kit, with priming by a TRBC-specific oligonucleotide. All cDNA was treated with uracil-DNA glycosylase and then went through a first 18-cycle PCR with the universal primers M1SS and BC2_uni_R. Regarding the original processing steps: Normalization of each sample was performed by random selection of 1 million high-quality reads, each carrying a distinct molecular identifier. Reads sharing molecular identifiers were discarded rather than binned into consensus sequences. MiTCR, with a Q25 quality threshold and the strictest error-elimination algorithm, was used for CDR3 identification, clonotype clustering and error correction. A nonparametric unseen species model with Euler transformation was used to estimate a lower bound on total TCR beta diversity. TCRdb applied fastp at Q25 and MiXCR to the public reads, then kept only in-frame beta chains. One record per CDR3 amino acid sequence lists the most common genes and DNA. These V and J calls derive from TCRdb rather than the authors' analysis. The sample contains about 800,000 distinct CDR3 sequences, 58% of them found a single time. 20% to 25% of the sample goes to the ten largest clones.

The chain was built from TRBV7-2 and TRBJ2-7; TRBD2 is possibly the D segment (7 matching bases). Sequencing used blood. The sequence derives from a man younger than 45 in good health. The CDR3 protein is CASSLGTMGASGSYEQYF. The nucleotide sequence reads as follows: TGTGCCAGCAGCCTCGGCACCATGGGGGCTAGCGGATCCTACGAGCAGTACTTC. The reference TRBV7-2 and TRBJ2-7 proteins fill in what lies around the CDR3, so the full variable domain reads GAGVSQSPSNKVTEKGKDVELRCDPISGHTALYWYRQSLGQGLEFLIYFQGNSAPDKSGLPSDRFSAERTGGSVSTLTIQRTQQEDSAVYLCASSLGTMGASGSYEQYFGPGTRLTVT.